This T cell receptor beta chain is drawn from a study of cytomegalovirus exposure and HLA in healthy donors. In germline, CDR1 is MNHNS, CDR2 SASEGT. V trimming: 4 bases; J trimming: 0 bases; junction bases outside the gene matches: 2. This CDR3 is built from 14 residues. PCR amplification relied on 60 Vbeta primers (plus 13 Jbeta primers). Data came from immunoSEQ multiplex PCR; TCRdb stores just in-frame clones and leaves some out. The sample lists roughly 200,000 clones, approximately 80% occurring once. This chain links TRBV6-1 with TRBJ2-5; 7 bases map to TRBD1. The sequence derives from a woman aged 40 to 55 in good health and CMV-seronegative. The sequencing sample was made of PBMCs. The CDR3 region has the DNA TGTGCCAGCAGTGTGACAGGGTACCAAGAGACCCAGTACTTC. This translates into CASSVTGYQETQYF.